These 31 T cell receptor beta chains share one sample of origin, sequenced in a study of vaccination and CD4 T cells after COVID-19. Scientists ran DNA taken from cultured CD4+ T cells through the Oncomine TCR Beta short-read assay for sequencing. MiXCR was run by TCRdb on the PCR reads, yielding one entry per CDR3 protein. This table has about 19,000 distinct CDR3 sequences, over 40% appearing once. The antigens these receptors bind are not known. Treatment indicated: approximately 9-day PBMC culture with coronavirus spike peptide pools or control peptides (ViraFEST assay). Sequencing used CD4+ T cells from blood, cultured in vitro, obtained after SARS-CoV-2 vaccination. The receptors stem from a human donor who had recovered from COVID-19.

This clonotype came up a few times. The rearrangement uses TRBV19 and TRBJ2-3; 9 bases align to TRBD2. Trimming cost V 7 bases and J 2 bases; bases outside gene matches: 7. This CDR3 spans 15 amino acids. CDR1 and CDR2 (germline): LNHDA, SQIVND (reference sequence). The CDR3 region is CASTATSGDTDTQYF. The CDR3 DNA follows: TGTGCCAGTACCGCGACTAGCGGAGACACAGATACGCAGTATTTT.

The gene calls are TRBV27 and TRBJ2-4; 7 nucleotides line up with TRBD1. The germline V gene encodes CDR1 MNHEY and CDR2 SMNVEV (reference sequence). The CDR3 is 15 residues long. V shed 5 bases, J shed 0 bases, and the junction held 4 bases outside the gene matches. The CDR3 DNA follows: TGTGCCAGCAGTAAGACAGGGATAGCCAAAAACATTCAGTACTTC. It yields the protein CASSKTGIAKNIQYF.

V is TRBV28 and J is TRBJ1-6, with 8 bases identical to TRBD1. J gave up 7 bases and V 8 bases, and 7 bases lay outside the gene matches. In germline, CDR1 is MDHEN, CDR2 SYDVKM. The CDR3 runs to 14 residues. The CDR3 DNA reads as TGTGCCAGCGTACAGGGGGTGAGAAATTCACCCCTCCACTTT. It yields the protein CASVQGVRNSPLHF. The full variable domain, rest sourced from reference TRBV28 and TRBJ1-6, is DVKVTQSSRYLVKRTGEKVFLECVQDMDHENMFWYRQDPGLGLRLIYFSYDVKMKEKGDIPEGYSVSREKKERFSLILESASTNQTSMYLCASVQGVRNSPLHFGNGTRLTVT.

V is TRBV20-1 and J is TRBJ2-7, with 7 nucleotides matching TRBD2. Germline assignment: CDR1 DFQATT and CDR2 SNEGSKA (reference sequence). This CDR3 has 16 residues. V gave up 1 base and J gave up 4 bases; unmatched junction bases: 13. CDR3 sequence: CSARGAFGAGAYEQYF. In DNA, the CDR3 is TGCAGTGCTAGAGGTGCGTTCGGGGCGGGAGCTTACGAGCAGTACTTC.

V gene TRBV6-1 combines with J gene TRBJ1-2, with 7 positions matching TRBD1. There are 14 residues in the CDR3. V gave up 6 bases and J gave up 7 bases; unmatched junction bases: 11. In germline, CDR1 is MNHNS, CDR2 SASEGT. The CDR3 is CASSGQANLGGYTF. The CDR3 coding sequence is TGTGCCAGCAGCGGACAGGCCAACCTAGGTGGCTACACCTTC.

This chain joins TRBV7-2 and TRBJ2-2; 11 bases match TRBD2. The length of the CDR3 is 15 residues. Germline trimming cut 2 bases from V and 6 bases from J; bases unmatched to any gene: 2. Germline lookup yields CDR1 SGHTA and CDR2 FQGNSA. The chain's CDR3 is CASSLKLAGAGELFF. The CDR3 DNA sequence: TGTGCCAGCAGCTTAAAACTAGCGGGAGCCGGGGAGCTGTTTTTT.

The rearrangement uses TRBV2 and TRBJ2-7; D is ambiguous. Germline V gene data show CDR1 as SNHLY and CDR2 as FYNNEI. This CDR3 comprises 11 residues. Trimming pared 5 bases from V and 3 bases from J, leaving 5 bases between. CDR3 protein: CASSSLYEQYF. The CDR3 coding sequence is TGTGCCAGCAGTTCCCTCTACGAGCAGTACTTC.

A few counts support this clonotype. V gene TRBV2 combines with J gene TRBJ1-5; D unresolved. The CDR3 loop spans 15 amino acids. Germline CDR1 SNHLY, CDR2 FYNNEI. Trimming shortened V by 6 bases and J by 0 bases, and 12 bases separated the two germline ends. CDR3 coding DNA: TGTGCCAGCAGGGACCGGGATCTTAGCAATCAGCCCCAGCATTTT. Its translation is CASRDRDLSNQPQHF.

This clonotype was recorded a few times. CDR3 residues: CASSVETDEQYF. The CDR3, as DNA: TGTGCCAGCAGTGTCGAGACGGACGAGCAGTACTTC. This chain joins TRBV2 and TRBJ2-7; the D is unclear. V lost 4 bases, J lost 5 bases, and 9 bases lay in between. The CDR3 extends over 12 amino acids. CDR1 and CDR2 (germline): SNHLY, FYNNEI.

The chain is built from TRBV7-3 and TRBJ1-1, with 8 nucleotides matching TRBD1. Germline CDR1 and CDR2: SGHTA and FQGTGA. The CDR3 length is 14 residues. Trimming removed 5 bases from V and 2 bases from J; junction bases left unmatched: 4. The CDR3 coding sequence is TGTGCCAGCAGCATGGACAGGGTAAACACTGAAGCTTTCTTT. Protein: CASSMDRVNTEAFF.

V gene TRBV7-3 combines with J gene TRBJ2-3; 8 bases are a match to TRBD2. The germline gives CDR1 SGHTA, CDR2 FQGTGA. CDR3 length equals 16 residues. V dropped 1 base and J dropped 3; count of bases not matched to a gene: 6. The DNA for the CDR3 is TGTGCCAGCAGCTTAATCCCTACGGGGGGGACAGATACGCAGTATTTT. Its translation is CASSLIPTGGTDTQYF.

This rearrangement joins TRBV7-7 to TRBJ2-5, with 10 bases matching TRBD2. The CDR3 consists of 17 residues. The junction had 11 bases not matched to a gene; V was cut back by 5 bases and J by 2 bases. Germline V CDR1 and CDR2: SSHAT, FNYEAQ (reference sequence). CDR3 in amino acids: CASSEGKVAGGQETQYF. The CDR3 coding sequence is TGTGCCAGCAGCGAGGGGAAGGTAGCGGGAGGACAAGAGACCCAGTACTTC.

This clonotype was observed a handful of times. The chain combines TRBV6-1 with TRBJ1-2, with D unresolved. CDR1 is MNHNS and CDR2 is SASEGT in the germline V gene. The V end lost 6 bases, the J end lost 7 bases, and 12 bases lay between the germline ends. CDR3 length: 12 amino acids. The CDR3 nucleotides are TGTGCCAGCAGCCGTCAAGCGAGTGGCTACACCTTC. This encodes CASSRQASGYTF.

This chain links TRBV19 with TRBJ2-3; 7 bases line up with TRBD2. CDR1 is LNHDA and CDR2 is SQIVND in the germline V gene (reference sequence). CDR3 length equals 14 residues. After removal of 3 bases from V and 3 bases from J, the junction contained 3 bases not matched to a gene. The CDR3 protein is CASSIRRGTDTQYF. CDR3 bases: TGTGCCAGTAGTATTCGGCGGGGGACAGATACGCAGTATTTT.

The chain has TRBV20-1 and TRBJ2-3; 9 nucleotides match TRBD1. Germline V gene data show CDR1 as DFQATT and CDR2 as SNEGSKA (reference sequence). V was clipped by 6 bases and J by 8 bases; unmatched bases: 15. This CDR3 region has 15 residues. The CDR3 sequence is CSAISWDRAQGTQYF. The CDR3 coding sequence is TGCAGTGCGATTTCCTGGGACAGGGCCCAGGGTACGCAGTATTTT.

V gene TRBV20-1 combines with J gene TRBJ2-3, with 11 nucleotides matching TRBD2. Germline V gene data show CDR1 as DFQATT and CDR2 as SNEGSKA (reference sequence). V lost 6 bases and J lost 1; bases outside the gene matches: 6. This CDR3 is 15 amino acids long. The DNA of the CDR3 is TGCAGTGCCATTACTAGCGGGAGAGGCACAGATACGCAGTATTTT. Protein sequence: CSAITSGRGTDTQYF.

The chain links TRBV7-2 to TRBJ1-1; D not certain. Germline-derived CDR1 and CDR2 are SGHTA and FQGNSA. Trimming removed 3 bases at V and 1 base at J, with 6 bases between. The CDR3 is 13 amino acids. The CDR3 nucleotides are TGTGCCAGCAGCTTTAGACAGAACACTGAAGCTTTCTTT. The encoded protein is CASSFRQNTEAFF.

This clonotype was found a few times. The gene calls are TRBV20-1 and TRBJ2-6; no firm D call. V dropped 0 bases and J dropped 0 bases, with 9 bases sitting between them. CDR1 is DFQATT and CDR2 is SNEGSKA in the germline V gene (reference sequence). CDR3 length equals 16 residues. The chain's CDR3 is CSAREGWFSGANVLTF. DNA of the CDR3: TGCAGTGCTAGAGAGGGCTGGTTCTCTGGGGCCAACGTCCTGACTTTC.

A single count supports this clonotype. The chain joins TRBV28 to TRBJ1-5; D is perhaps TRBD1 (6 bases). Per germline, CDR1 MDHEN and CDR2 SYDVKM. The length of the CDR3 is 15 residues. V was trimmed by 6 bases and J by 4 bases, leaving 16 bases between them. The CDR3 region has the DNA TGTGCCAGCAGACCGTGGACAGCTATAAATCAGCCCCAGCATTTT. Translating it yields CASRPWTAINQPQHF.

The chain couples TRBV24-1 to TRBJ1-2; the match to TRBD1 covers 9 bases. The V segment lost 6 bases and the J segment 1 base; nucleotides outside the gene matches: 11. Looked up from germline, CDR1 is KGHDR and CDR2 is SFDVKD. This CDR3 region has 17 residues. CDR3 amino acids: CATSPEPGTGLNYGYTF. CDR3 nucleotides: TGTGCCACCAGTCCCGAGCCGGGGACAGGGCTTAACTATGGCTACACCTTC.

This clonotype was found a few times. This chain joins TRBV15 and TRBJ1-1, with D unclear. Trimming shortened V by 4 bases and J by 5 bases, and 11 bases separated the two germline ends. This CDR3 is built from 13 residues. Germline V gives CDR1 LNHNV, CDR2 YYDKDF (reference sequence). This chain's CDR3 is CATSKGLGTEAFF. DNA of the CDR3: TGTGCCACCAGCAAGGGTTTGGGGACTGAAGCTTTCTTT.

The chain uses TRBV2 and TRBJ1-2; no firm D call. Trimming stripped 2 bases from V and 4 bases from J, with 14 bases between. CDR3 length: 15 residues. CDR1 and CDR2 from the germline V gene are SNHLY and FYNNEI. CDR3 nucleotide sequence: TGTGCCAGCAGTGAATCAGGTTGGGTAGGCTATGGCTACACCTTC. Translated: CASSESGWVGYGYTF.

The chain uses TRBV19 and TRBJ2-1; 8 bases agree with TRBD1. V was pared by 4 bases and J by 2 bases, with 4 bases of the junction left unmatched. The V gene's germline CDR1 is LNHDA and CDR2 SQIVND (reference sequence). This CDR3 is built from 15 residues. The CDR3 sequence: CASSRTGPPYNEQFF. The CDR3 DNA is TGTGCCAGTAGTAGGACAGGGCCCCCCTACAATGAGCAGTTCTTC.

This clonotype showed up just a few times. The J gene is TRBJ2-5, the V gene TRBV7-7; D uncertain. V gave up 2 bases and J gave up 1 base, with 5 bases separating them. The V gene's germline CDR1 is SSHAT and CDR2 FNYEAQ (reference sequence). This CDR3 is built from 13 residues. CDR3 sequence (DNA): TGTGCCAGCAGCTTAAGACTCCAAGAGACCCAGTACTTC. This codes for CASSLRLQETQYF. The full variable domain, completed using reference TRBV7-7 and TRBJ2-5, is GAGVSQSPRYKVTKRGQDVTLRCDPISSHATLYWYQQALGQGPEFLTYFNYEAQPDKSGLPSDRFSAERPEGSISTLTIQRTEQRDSAMYRCASSLRLQETQYFGPGTRLLVL.

This clonotype was observed once. The gene calls are TRBV11-3 and TRBJ2-5; 14 positions agree with TRBD2. Germline V lookup: CDR1 SGHNT, CDR2 YENEEA. Trimming took 1 base from V and 2 from J; bases not matched to a gene: 3. This CDR3 is 17 amino acids long. The CDR3 DNA is TGTGCCAGCAGCTTAGGACTAGCGGGGGGGATGCAAGAGACCCAGTACTTC. Its protein product is CASSLGLAGGMQETQYF. Complete variable domain (other parts from reference TRBV11-3 and TRBJ2-5): EAGVVQSPRYKIIEKKQPVAFWCNPISGHNTLYWYLQNLGQGPELLIRYENEEAVDDSQLPKDRFSAERLKGVDSTLKIQPAELGDSAVYLCASSLGLAGGMQETQYFGPGTRLLVL.

This clonotype was counted a few times. The genes are TRBV20-1 and TRBJ2-7, with D perhaps matching TRBD1 (6 bases). The germline V and J ends were trimmed by 5 bases and 1 base, with 9 bases remaining between them. CDR1 is DFQATT and CDR2 is SNEGSKA in the germline V gene (reference sequence). The CDR3 extends over 12 amino acids. The CDR3 sequence is CSAGGQSYEQYF. The DNA of the CDR3 is TGCAGTGCTGGTGGACAGTCCTACGAGCAGTACTTC.

This clonotype was counted once. The V call is TRBV24-1, the J call TRBJ1-2, with D possibly being TRBD1 (5 bases). Germline CDR1 is KGHDR and CDR2 is SFDVKD. The CDR3 is 16 amino acids. V lost 4 bases and J 8 bases, leaving 22 bases between the germline ends. CDR3 DNA: TGTGCCACCAGTGACCCATCCGTGGGGGAGGCCCCCGGCTACACCTTC. Translating it yields CATSDPSVGEAPGYTF.

J is TRBJ1-2 and V is TRBV11-3; D is undetermined. V lost 10 bases and J lost 8, with 8 bases in between. Germline values: CDR1 SGHNT, CDR2 YENEEA. CDR3 length: 9 amino acids. The CDR3 DNA reads TGTGCCACCCCGCGGGGCTACACCTTC. Translated, it gives CATPRGYTF.

The chain employs TRBV5-5 and TRBJ2-6; a weak D match, TRBD2 (6 bases). Germline loops: CDR1 SGHKS, CDR2 YYEKEE (reference sequence). CDR3 size: 15 residues. Trimming removed 4 bases at V and 4 bases at J, with 12 bases between. The CDR3 DNA sequence: TGTGCCAGCAGCCCCCTGGGGGGAGGGGCCAACGTCCTGACTTTC. This translates into CASSPLGGGANVLTF. Complete variable domain (other parts from reference TRBV5-5 and TRBJ2-6): DAGVTQSPTHLIKTRGQQVTLRCSPISGHKSVSWYQQVLGQGPQFIFQYYEKEERGRGNFPDRFSARQFPNYSSELNVNALLLGDSALYLCASSPLGGGANVLTFGAGSRLTVL.

This CDR3 reads CSAGSGVSTEAFF. CDR3 nucleotide sequence: TGCAGTGCCGGGAGTGGGGTCTCCACTGAAGCTTTCTTT. The chain is built from TRBV20-1 and TRBJ1-1; no firm D call. V lost 6 bases and J lost 4, with 15 bases in between. The CDR3 is made up of 13 amino acids. Germline V gene lookup returns CDR1 DFQATT and CDR2 SNEGSKA (reference sequence).

This chain joins TRBV9 and TRBJ2-3; D call uncertain. Trimming left V 3 bases short and J 0 bases short, with 8 bases between. The CDR3 consists of 14 residues. CDR1 and CDR2 (germline): SGDLS, YYNGEE. CDR3 DNA: TGTGCCAGCAGCGGGGCCAGGAGCACAGATACGCAGTATTTT. Translation gives CASSGARSTDTQYF.